A selection of T cell receptor beta chains follows, all from one sample in a study of beta chain features in type 1 diabetes. Assay used: immunoSEQ multiplex PCR; TCRdb lists only in-frame clones, some missing. Of just over 600,000 clones detected, roughly 16% appear once; the ten largest clones hold approximately 0.087%. Material: naive CD4+ T cells from blood. These receptors all stem from a man aged 18 to 35 in good health. The CDR3 runs from the conserved cysteine through the conserved F or W. A D gene is named only where the DNA matches it firmly. Not every row has a clone size; where given, it reads once, few, many or a size class.

V gene	clone size	D gene	J gene	CDR3 DNA	CDR3 protein
TRBV11-2	NA	NA	TRBJ1-4	TGTGCCAGCAGCTTTCGTGGGATCGGGGAAAAACTGTTTTTT	CASSFRGIGEKLFF
TRBV5-4	NA	TRBD1	TRBJ2-7	TGTGCCAGCAGCTTCTGGGACAGGGGAGCCTACGAGCAGTACTTC	CASSFWDRGAYEQYF
TRBV7-9	few	TRBD1	TRBJ1-1	TGTGCCAGCAGGTTTACCGGGACAGGGAGCACTGAAGCTTTCTTT	CASRFTGTGSTEAFF
TRBV7-2	NA	TRBD1	TRBJ1-5	TGTGCCAGCAGCCAACAGGGGCGCAATCAGCCCCAGCATTTT	CASSQQGRNQPQHF
TRBV29-1	few	NA	TRBJ1-2	TGCAGCGTTGCCGAGGGAGGATGGAACTATGGCTACACCTTC	CSVAEGGWNYGYTF
TRBV7-2	NA	NA	TRBJ2-7	TGTGCCAGCAGCTTAGCGGCGGCGGGAAACACCTACGAGCAGTACTTC	CASSLAAAGNTYEQYF
TRBV10-3	few	NA	TRBJ1-2	TGTGCCATCAGTCCCCAGGGGCTTACCTATGGCTACACCTTC	CAISPQGLTYGYTF
TRBV5-1	NA	TRBD1	TRBJ2-3	TGCGCCAGCAGCGACGGACAGGTAGTGGATACGCAGTATTTT	CASSDGQVVDTQYF
TRBV9	few	NA	TRBJ2-1	TGTGCCAGCAGCAGGGGCACCTACAATGAGCAGTTCTTC	CASSRGTYNEQFF
TRBV19	NA	NA	TRBJ1-5	TGTGCCAGTAGTATGGTGGGGTTCGGCAATCAGCCCCAGCATTTT	CASSMVGFGNQPQHF
TRBV10-3	few	TRBD1	TRBJ1-2	TGTGCCATCAGCCTCCCCGGGACAGGGGGGCGAGCTAACTATGGCTACACCTTC	CAISLPGTGGRANYGYTF
TRBV14	NA	NA	TRBJ1-3	TGTGCCAGCAGCCAAACAGGGATTCCCTCTGGAAACACCATATATTTT	CASSQTGIPSGNTIYF
TRBV29-1	NA	NA	TRBJ2-1	TGCAGCGTTGTACGGGGGTCCTACAATGAGCAGTTCTTC	CSVVRGSYNEQFF
TRBV7-3	NA	NA	TRBJ2-5	TGTGCCAGCAGCTTCCTCTCCGGGGAGACCCAGTACTTC	CASSFLSGETQYF
TRBV28	few	TRBD1	TRBJ2-7	TGTGCCAGCAGGCCAGGGGGCGGTTACGAGCAGTACTTC	CASRPGGGYEQYF
TRBV5-6	NA	NA	TRBJ2-7	TGTGCCAGCAGCTTAGTCGGAGAGCAGTACTTC	CASSLVGEQYF
TRBV5-1	few	NA	TRBJ2-5	TGCGCCAGCAGCTTGGAAGCAGAGACCCAGTACTTC	CASSLEAETQYF
TRBV20-1	NA	NA	TRBJ2-1	TGCAGTGCTAGAGATAATCTCCTGGAGGTCTTC	CSARDNLLEVF
TRBV19	few	NA	TRBJ1-5	TGTGCCAGTAGTATAAGCAATCAGCCCCAGCATTTT	CASSISNQPQHF
TRBV7-3	NA	NA	TRBJ1-1	TGTGCCAGCAGCGCAAGTGGAGGGATAGGCACTGAAGCTTTCTTT	CASSASGGIGTEAFF
TRBV7-2	few	TRBD2	TRBJ2-7	TGTGCCAGCAGCTTAGTAGTACTAGCGGGATCCTACGAGCAGTACTTC	CASSLVVLAGSYEQYF
TRBV28	NA	TRBD1	TRBJ1-6	TGTGCCAGCAGTCGCGGGACAGGGGGCTTGAGGTCACCCCTCCACTTT	CASSRGTGGLRSPLHF
TRBV6-5	NA	NA	TRBJ1-2	TGTGCCAGCAGTCCAGGGGTGGGCTACACCTTC	CASSPGVGYTF
TRBV28	few	NA	TRBJ1-1	TGTGCCAGCAGTCTCCCGGGGTACATGAACACTGAAGCTTTCTTT	CASSLPGYMNTEAFF
TRBV10-3	many	NA	TRBJ2-6	TGTGCCATCAGTCAGGAAAGCTCTGGGGCCAACGTCCTGACTTTC	CAISQESSGANVLTF
TRBV7-2	NA	TRBD2	TRBJ2-5	TGTGCCAGCAGCAAGGTTAGCGGGATTCAAGAGACCCAGTACTTC	CASSKVSGIQETQYF
TRBV25-1	few	NA	TRBJ1-6	TGTGCCAGCAGTGAACTTAGGAGGGGGAACAATTCACCCCTCCACTTT	CASSELRRGNNSPLHF
TRBV6-7	few	TRBD2	TRBJ2-3	TGTGCCAGCAGTCTCCGGACTAGCGGGATTAGCACAGATACGCAGTATTTT	CASSLRTSGISTDTQYF
TRBV13	NA	NA	TRBJ1-5	TGTGCCAGCAGCTCCTCCTCTACAAATCAGCCCCAGCATTTT	CASSSSSTNQPQHF
TRBV10-3	NA	TRBD1	TRBJ1-6	TGTGCCATCAGGGGGACAGGGAATGATTCACCCCTCCACTTT	CAIRGTGNDSPLHF
TRBV10-3	NA	NA	TRBJ1-1	TGTGCCATCACTAAAGGGGGGGAGAGCACTGAAGCTTTCTTT	CAITKGGESTEAFF
TRBV7-9	few	TRBD1	TRBJ1-1	TGTGCCAGCAGCAGAGGGGGCTGGACTGAAGCTTTCTTT	CASSRGGWTEAFF
TRBV19	NA	NA	TRBJ2-2	TGTGCCAGTAGTATCGGAGGACCCACCGGGGAGCTGTTTTTT	CASSIGGPTGELFF
TRBV7-3	few	TRBD1	TRBJ2-1	TGTGCCAGCAGCTTAAGCCCCCGGGACAGTTACAATGAGCAGTTCTTC	CASSLSPRDSYNEQFF
TRBV4-3	few	NA	TRBJ1-1	TGCGCCAGCAGCCAACCGGGCCTGAACACTGAAGCTTTCTTT	CASSQPGLNTEAFF
TRBV6-6	few	NA	TRBJ1-2	TGTGCCAGCAGTTACTCGCCGAATAATGGCTATGGCTACACCTTC	CASSYSPNNGYGYTF
TRBV18	NA	NA	TRBJ2-6	TGTGCCAGCTCACGGGAGGCCCCCACCTTTGGCGCCAACGTCCTGACTTTC	CASSREAPTFGANVLTF
TRBV7-6	few	NA	TRBJ2-5	TGTGCCAGCAGCCGGTCCCAGGGTCAAGAGACCCAGTACTTC	CASSRSQGQETQYF
TRBV27	NA	TRBD1	TRBJ1-4	TGTGCCAGCAGCCTCATTTGGGACAGAGTCGAAAAACTGTTTTTT	CASSLIWDRVEKLFF
TRBV6-5	NA	NA	TRBJ1-6	TGTGCCAGCAGTACAGGAGGGGCGAATTCACCCCTCCACTTT	CASSTGGANSPLHF
TRBV6-5	few	NA	TRBJ2-5	TGTGCCAGCAGTTACAGGGGACGGCAAGAGACCCAGTACTTC	CASSYRGRQETQYF
TRBV18	NA	TRBD1	TRBJ2-7	TGTGCCAGCTCACCCACACAGGGGATCCACGAGCAGTACTTC	CASSPTQGIHEQYF
TRBV5-4	NA	NA	TRBJ1-5	TGTGCCAGCAGCACAGGCGGGGGGGCTCACAATCAGCCCCAGCATTTT	CASSTGGGAHNQPQHF
TRBV28	once	NA	TRBJ1-2	TGTGCCAGCAGTTTACTGGTAAACTATGGCTACACCTTC	CASSLLVNYGYTF
TRBV29-1	few	NA	TRBJ2-7	TGCAGCGTTGAGACCCGCTCCTACGAGCAGTACTTC	CSVETRSYEQYF
TRBV6-5	NA	NA	TRBJ2-5	TGTGCCAGCAGTTACTCGAGTTTAAGGGGAGAGACCCAGTACTTC	CASSYSSLRGETQYF
TRBV9	few	NA	TRBJ2-1	TGTGCCAGCAGCGACACTACTCCAGGGGGGTCCTACAATGAGCAGTTCTTC	CASSDTTPGGSYNEQFF
TRBV14	NA	NA	TRBJ1-1	TGTGCCAGCAGCCTTCAGTGGGGCCCCACTGAAGCTTTCTTT	CASSLQWGPTEAFF
TRBV7-3	few	TRBD2	TRBJ2-3	TGTGCCAGCAGCTCCGGCGGACTAGCTGACACAGATACGCAGTATTTT	CASSSGGLADTDTQYF
TRBV11-2	few	NA	TRBJ2-7	TGTGCCAGCAGCGATGGGACTCTCACCTCCTACGAGCAGTACTTC	CASSDGTLTSYEQYF
TRBV6-5	few	NA	TRBJ1-3	TGTGCCAGCAGCCCCGCTGGGACCAGAAACACCATATATTTT	CASSPAGTRNTIYF
TRBV5-1	NA	NA	TRBJ2-7	TGCGCCAGCAGCTCGCGCCTGTCAGAGCGGAGCAAGCAGTACTTC	CASSSRLSERSKQYF
TRBV6-1	few	TRBD1	TRBJ2-5	TGTGCCAGCAGTGAAAACAGGGGGCGAGAGACCCAGTACTTC	CASSENRGRETQYF
TRBV7-3	NA	NA	TRBJ1-3	TGTGCCAGCAGCTTAACAGGGGGCTCTGGAAACACCATATATTTT	CASSLTGGSGNTIYF
TRBV28	few	TRBD1	TRBJ2-6	TGTGCCAGCAGAGGACAGGGGGACGGGGCCAACGTCCTGACTTTC	CASRGQGDGANVLTF